A single sample gave rise to the 15 T cell receptor beta chains below, sequenced in a study of cytomegalovirus exposure and HLA in healthy donors. The PCR employed 60 Vbeta primers together with 13 Jbeta primers. Assay used: immunoSEQ multiplex PCR; TCRdb lists only in-frame clones, some missing. The ten top clones account for approximately 0.72%, within a sample of some 200,000 clones. Sequenced input: PBMCs. The receptors were sampled from a woman between 18 and 29 years old in good health and CMV-seropositive.

The V gene is TRBV11-3, the J gene TRBJ1-6, with 12 bases fitting TRBD1. Trimming removed 4 bases from V and 10 bases from J; junction bases left unmatched: 5. CDR1 and CDR2 from the germline V gene are SGHNT and YENEEA. The CDR3 is made up of 15 amino acids. CDR3 in amino acids: CASSSGTGGASPLHF. CDR3 sequence (DNA): TGTGCCAGCAGCTCCGGGACAGGGGGCGCATCACCCCTCCACTTT.

The rearrangement uses TRBV5-8 and TRBJ2-1; 14 bases fit TRBD2. The CDR3 length is 16 residues. The V gene end was trimmed by 3 bases and the J gene end by 4 bases; junction bases not matched to a gene: 3. Per the germline V gene, CDR1 is SGHTS and CDR2 is YDEGEE. CDR3 coding DNA: TGTGCCAGCAGCTCCAGACTAGCGGGAGGGTACAATGAGCAGTTCTTC. This translates into CASSSRLAGGYNEQFF.

The chain combines TRBV7-9 with TRBJ1-1; 9 bases align to TRBD1. This CDR3 is 14 amino acids long. V shed 0 bases and J 10 bases; nucleotides not matched to a gene: 6. Germline V gives CDR1 SEHNR, CDR2 FQNEAQ (reference sequence). CDR3 amino acids: CASSLASVTGGAFF. In nucleotides, the CDR3 is TGTGCCAGCAGCTTAGCATCAGTGACAGGGGGAGCTTTCTTT. The whole variable domain, filled in from reference TRBV7-9 and TRBJ1-1, reads DTGVSQNPRHKITKRGQNVTFRCDPISEHNRLYWYRQTLGQGPEFLTYFQNEAQLEKSRLLSDRFSAERPKGSFSTLEIQRTEQGDSAMYLCASSLASVTGGAFFGQGTRLTVV.

The rearrangement links TRBV29-1 to TRBJ1-1; D remains unclear. Germline values: CDR1 SQVTM, CDR2 ANQGSEA. This CDR3 is 13 amino acids long. V lost 1 base and J lost 7, with 13 bases in between. DNA for the CDR3: TGCAGCGTTGAAGTTAACGGAGTGAATGAAGCTTTCTTT. This codes for CSVEVNGVNEAFF.

Here the CDR3 DNA reads TGTGCCAGTAGTATAGGAACGGGGGACTATGGCTACACCTTC. Protein sequence: CASSIGTGDYGYTF. V gene TRBV19 combines with J gene TRBJ1-2; D might be TRBD1 (5 bases). The CDR3 is made up of 14 amino acids. Germline V gene sequence: CDR1 LNHDA, CDR2 SQIVND (reference sequence). V was clipped by 1 base and J by 3 bases, with 9 bases between them.

The chain combines TRBV19 with TRBJ2-2; TRBD2 matches at 16 bases. The CDR3 totals 17 residues. The J segment lost 8 bases and the V segment lost 5 bases, leaving 8 bases of the junction unmatched. CDR1 LNHDA and CDR2 SQIVND come from the germline V gene (reference sequence). CDR3 region: CASSVGLAGGPFGELFF. DNA of the CDR3: TGTGCCAGTAGTGTGGGACTAGCGGGAGGGCCTTTTGGGGAGCTGTTTTTT.

This rearrangement joins TRBV15 to TRBJ2-2; TRBD2 is a possible D gene (6 bases). CDR1 LNHNV and CDR2 YYDKDF come from the germline V gene (reference sequence). V dropped 3 bases and J dropped 6 bases, with 17 bases sitting between them. This CDR3 has 16 residues. In nucleotides, the CDR3 is TGTGCCACCAGCAGGGGGGTCAGGGAGGAGGCCGGGGAGCTGTTTTTT. Amino acids: CATSRGVREEAGELFF.

The V gene is TRBV30, the J gene TRBJ2-5; 9 bases agree with TRBD2. This CDR3 region has 14 residues. The V gene's germline CDR1 is GTSNPN and CDR2 SVGIG (reference sequence). V lost 4 bases and J lost 5; bases outside the gene matches: 8. The DNA for the CDR3 is TGTGCCTGGATGCGGCGGGGGGGCCGTGAGACCCAGTACTTC. This sequence encodes CAWMRRGGRETQYF.

The chain joins TRBV7-2 to TRBJ1-2; unclear D gene. Trimming removed 2 bases at V and 5 bases at J, with 15 bases between. This CDR3 has 15 amino acids. Germline V CDR1 and CDR2: SGHTA, FQGNSA. Here the CDR3 reads CASSLQVNELYGYTF. For the CDR3, the DNA is TGTGCCAGCAGCTTACAGGTTAATGAGCTATATGGCTACACCTTC.

This chain connects TRBV5-1 to TRBJ2-7; perhaps TRBD1 as D (6 bases). This CDR3 spans 14 amino acids. Deletions cut 2 bases from V and 6 bases from J, with 15 bases between. CDR1 and CDR2 from the germline V gene are SGHRS and YFSETQ. The CDR3 DNA reads as TGCGCCAGCAGCTTAGGACAGTTTGGGCTCGAGCAGTACTTC. Translation gives CASSLGQFGLEQYF.

The gene calls are TRBV2 and TRBJ2-5, with 10 positions matching TRBD2. Trimming at V came to 5 bases and at J to 4 bases, leaving 7 bases not matched to a gene. Germline CDR1 reads SNHLY; CDR2 reads FYNNEI. The CDR3 runs to 15 residues. The CDR3 DNA reads TGTGCCAGCAGTACAGCTAGCGGGGGAGGAGAGACCCAGTACTTC. Protein sequence: CASSTASGGGETQYF.

The CDR3: CASSSRGLAGSSTDTQYF. In DNA form, the CDR3 reads TGCGCCAGCAGTTCTAGGGGACTAGCGGGGTCTAGCACAGATACGCAGTATTTT. The gene calls are TRBV5-1 and TRBJ2-3; 13 bases are a match to TRBD2. Trimming at V came to 5 bases and at J to 0 bases, leaving 9 bases not matched to a gene. In germline, CDR1 is SGHRS, CDR2 YFSETQ. The CDR3 is made up of 18 amino acids.

This chain joins TRBV7-2 and TRBJ1-2; 7 bases map to TRBD1. The germline V gene has CDR1 SGHTA and CDR2 FQGNSA. The CDR3 has 16 amino acids. V gave up 5 bases and J gave up 6 bases; unmatched junction bases: 15. This CDR3 reads CASSRLTSRGEDGYTF. The CDR3 DNA sequence: TGTGCCAGCAGCCGCCTAACGTCCAGGGGGGAAGATGGCTACACCTTC.

V and J are TRBV13 and TRBJ1-5; 8 nucleotides align to TRBD1. V trimming: 5 bases; J trimming: 3 bases; junction bases outside the gene matches: 6. CDR1 and CDR2 (germline): PRHDT, FYEKMQ (reference sequence). The CDR3 loop spans 15 amino acids. CDR3 region: CASSIGTGHNQPQHF. CDR3 sequence (DNA): TGTGCCAGCAGCATTGGGACAGGACACAATCAGCCCCAGCATTTT.

The chain joins TRBV5-1 to TRBJ2-7, with a weak D call TRBD2 (5 bases). The V gene's germline CDR1 is SGHRS and CDR2 YFSETQ. The length of the CDR3 is 13 residues. V lost 7 bases and J lost 2, with 13 bases in between. CDR3 region: CASYGESPYEQYF. The CDR3 nucleotides are TGCGCCAGCTACGGGGAGAGCCCCTACGAGCAGTACTTC.